Detailed here is one T cell receptor (beta chain). The data were taken from a study of OX40 agonist ivuxolimab in advanced cancers. V lost 1 base and J 3 bases, leaving 9 bases between the germline ends. The CDR3 is 14 amino acids. Germline V gene lookup returns CDR1 SGHAT and CDR2 FQDESV (reference sequence). Only in-frame clones appear in the TCRdb table, and some are missing; sequencing was by immunoSEQ multiplex PCR. The table lists some 80,000 clones, around nine tenths of them singletons. Sequencing was performed on CD4+ or CD8+ T cells sorted from blood, taken in a trial of the OX40 agonist ivuxolimab. The chain employs TRBV11-1 and TRBJ2-5; D unresolved. The receptor comes from an adult with an advanced solid tumor such as melanoma, head and neck, liver or kidney cancer. CDR3 sequence reads: CASSLDWQEETQYF. The CDR3 region has the DNA TGTGCCAGCAGCTTAGATTGGCAAGAAGAGACCCAGTACTTC.